The present TCR beta chain was sequenced within a study of glioma-infiltrating T cells. Regarding the study as a whole: Tissue-blood divergence was below expectation in non-neoplastic patients, above in gliomas. Very few CDR3 sequences were shared between tissue and blood.

This clonotype was counted many times. Its antigen is still unknown. The CDR3 has 13 residues. CDR1 is DFQATT, CDR2 SNEGSKA, per germline (reference sequence). The trim removed 1 base at V and 6 bases at J, leaving 5 bases unmatched. Amplification of TCR alpha and beta CDR3 regions from RNA used iRepertoire nested multiplex PCR. One-step reverse transcription and amplification started from approximately 100-400 ng of tissue mRNA or PBMC total RNA. Each CDR3 protein gets one entry after TCRdb re-called the multiplex PCR reads with MiXCR. Of roughly 200,000 distinct CDR3 sequences in the sample, approximately 40% were seen once.

The chain couples TRBV20-1 to TRBJ1-2; 7 nucleotides agree with TRBD1. The sequence was collected from a human donor with low-grade glioma or glioblastoma, undergoing nonglioma brain surgery, or in good health (not recorded which). The sample was glioma tissue, nonneoplastic brain tissue, or PBMCs (not recorded which). In DNA, the CDR3 is TGCAGTGCTAGAGGGGACAGAGAGAATGGCTACACCTTC. It codes for CSARGDRENGYTF.